The rows below give T cell receptor beta chains drawn from one sample of a study of CD8 T cells in ankylosing spondylitis. Each CDR3 protein gets one entry after TCRdb re-called the 5' RACE reads with MiXCR. This sample has about 5,700 distinct CDR3 sequences, with roughly 2.2% found just once. Input material: blood, either unsorted or a sorted T cell fraction (not recorded which). All receptors come from a male donor with ankylosing spondylitis or in good health (not recorded which). Both conserved end residues are part of each CDR3. The order of the fields is V gene, clone size, J gene, D gene, CDR3 DNA, CDR3 protein. A D gene is named only where the DNA matches it firmly. For some rows the clone size is stated as once, few or many, or as a class when expanded; others skip it.

v_call: TRBV9; clone_size: many; j_call: TRBJ2-1; d_call: .; cdr3_nt: TGTGCCAGCAGCGCCCGGGTGGGGGGAGTTCATGAGCAGTTCTTC; cdr3_aa: CASSARVGGVHEQFF
v_call: TRBV9; clone_size: many; j_call: TRBJ1-4; d_call: TRBD1; cdr3_nt: TGTGCCAGCAGCGCCGAGGACAGGGTGGCTAATGAAAAACTGTTTTTT; cdr3_aa: CASSAEDRVANEKLFF
v_call: TRBV9; clone_size: many; j_call: TRBJ2-7; d_call: .; cdr3_nt: TGTGCCAGCGGACGAGACTTGTTCTACGAGCAGTACTTC; cdr3_aa: CASGRDLFYEQYF
v_call: TRBV9; clone_size: many; j_call: TRBJ2-7; d_call: .; cdr3_nt: TGTGCCAGCAGCGTAGCCGGGGCCCCGGAAGACGAGCAGTACTTC; cdr3_aa: CASSVAGAPEDEQYF
v_call: TRBV9; clone_size: medium-sized; j_call: TRBJ2-7; d_call: .; cdr3_nt: TGTGCCAGCAGCGTAGAGAGCCACTCCCCCTACGAGCAGTACTTC; cdr3_aa: CASSVESHSPYEQYF
v_call: TRBV9; clone_size: many; j_call: TRBJ2-5; d_call: .; cdr3_nt: TGTGCCAGCAGCGTAGCTGGACATATGTACCAAGAGACCCAGTACTTC; cdr3_aa: CASSVAGHMYQETQYF
v_call: TRBV9; clone_size: many; j_call: TRBJ1-2; d_call: .; cdr3_nt: TGTGCCAGCAGCATCAACCCAGGGGAGGGTGGCTACACCTTC; cdr3_aa: CASSINPGEGGYTF
v_call: TRBV9; clone_size: many; j_call: TRBJ2-5; d_call: TRBD2; cdr3_nt: TGTGCCAGCAGCTCTAGCAGGACGGGGGGTCAAGAGACCCAGTACTTC; cdr3_aa: CASSSSRTGGQETQYF
v_call: TRBV9; clone_size: medium-sized; j_call: TRBJ2-2; d_call: .; cdr3_nt: TGTGCCAGCTCAAATCCGGGACGAAACACCGGGGAGCTGTTTTTT; cdr3_aa: CASSNPGRNTGELFF
v_call: TRBV9; clone_size: many; j_call: TRBJ1-2; d_call: TRBD1; cdr3_nt: TGTGCCAGCAGCCAGGACAGGGCTAACTATGGCTACACCTTC; cdr3_aa: CASSQDRANYGYTF
v_call: TRBV9; clone_size: many; j_call: TRBJ2-1; d_call: TRBD1; cdr3_nt: TGTGCCAGCAGCGTAGGGGGACAGGGGTCGTTCTTC; cdr3_aa: CASSVGGQGSFF
v_call: TRBV9; clone_size: many; j_call: TRBJ1-1; d_call: TRBD1; cdr3_nt: TGTGCCAGCAGCGTAGTACAGGGGACGGGTTTCACTGAAGCTTTCTTT; cdr3_aa: CASSVVQGTGFTEAFF
v_call: TRBV9; clone_size: many; j_call: TRBJ2-3; d_call: TRBD2; cdr3_nt: TGTGCCAGCAGTCGACTAGCGGGAGTAATGACAGATACGCAGTATTTT; cdr3_aa: CASSRLAGVMTDTQYF
v_call: TRBV9; clone_size: many; j_call: TRBJ2-5; d_call: .; cdr3_nt: TGTGCCAGCAGCCCGGAACCCTTTCAAGAGACCCAGTACTTC; cdr3_aa: CASSPEPFQETQYF
v_call: TRBV9; clone_size: many; j_call: TRBJ1-2; d_call: .; cdr3_nt: TGTGCCAGCAGCGTTGACGCGTCCGGCTACACCTTC; cdr3_aa: CASSVDASGYTF
v_call: TRBV9; clone_size: many; j_call: TRBJ2-1; d_call: .; cdr3_nt: TGTGCCAGCAGCGTCTCCCCCTTTGGGGGTAGGAATGAGCAGTTCTTC; cdr3_aa: CASSVSPFGGRNEQFF
v_call: TRBV9; clone_size: many; j_call: TRBJ2-1; d_call: TRBD2; cdr3_nt: TGTGCCAGCAGCCCGATAGCGGGAGGATCCTACAATGAGCAGTTCTTC; cdr3_aa: CASSPIAGGSYNEQFF
v_call: TRBV9; clone_size: many; j_call: TRBJ2-1; d_call: .; cdr3_nt: TGTGCCAGCAGCGTAGTCGGGAGCAGCGGTAAGGAGCAGTTCTTC; cdr3_aa: CASSVVGSSGKEQFF
v_call: TRBV9; clone_size: many; j_call: TRBJ2-2; d_call: TRBD1; cdr3_nt: TGTGCCAGCAGTAGGGGGCGCGGCGGGGAGCTGTTTTTT; cdr3_aa: CASSRGRGGELFF
v_call: TRBV9; clone_size: medium-sized; j_call: TRBJ2-1; d_call: .; cdr3_nt: TGTGCCAGCAGCGTAGTTAGAAATGAGCAGTTCTTC; cdr3_aa: CASSVVRNEQFF
v_call: TRBV9; clone_size: many; j_call: TRBJ2-2; d_call: TRBD1; cdr3_nt: TGTGCCAGCAGCCGTAGGAGGGGACAGGGGAACACCGGGGAGCTGTTTTTT; cdr3_aa: CASSRRRGQGNTGELFF
v_call: TRBV9; clone_size: many; j_call: TRBJ2-5; d_call: .; cdr3_nt: TGTGCCAGCAGCGTAGCAGGGTTGAGGGGACGGGGGCAAGAGACCCAGTACTTC; cdr3_aa: CASSVAGLRGRGQETQYF
v_call: TRBV9; clone_size: many; j_call: TRBJ2-1; d_call: .; cdr3_nt: TGTGCCAGCAGCGCATTTAGCGGCAGCTCCTACAATGAGCAGTTCTTC; cdr3_aa: CASSAFSGSSYNEQFF
v_call: TRBV9; clone_size: many; j_call: TRBJ2-1; d_call: .; cdr3_nt: TGTGCCAGCAGCGTAGGTGTACTAGGGGACAATGAGCAGTTCTTC; cdr3_aa: CASSVGVLGDNEQFF
v_call: TRBV9; clone_size: many; j_call: TRBJ2-7; d_call: .; cdr3_nt: TGTGCCAGCAGCGTAGCCGGGTCCACCTACGAGCAGTACTTC; cdr3_aa: CASSVAGSTYEQYF
v_call: TRBV9; clone_size: many; j_call: TRBJ2-3; d_call: .; cdr3_nt: TGTGCCAGCAGCGACAACGACCTACAAATCGCAGATACGCAGTATTTT; cdr3_aa: CASSDNDLQIADTQYF
v_call: TRBV9; clone_size: many; j_call: TRBJ2-5; d_call: TRBD1; cdr3_nt: TGTGCCAGCAGCGTAGGGGACAGGGAAGAGACCCAGTACTTC; cdr3_aa: CASSVGDREETQYF
v_call: TRBV21-1; clone_size: .; j_call: TRBJ1-1; d_call: .; cdr3_nt: TGTGCCAGCAGCACGAAACCCGTCAGAGGGAACACTGAAGCTTTCTTT; cdr3_aa: CASSTKPVRGNTEAFF
v_call: TRBV9; clone_size: many; j_call: TRBJ2-1; d_call: .; cdr3_nt: TGTGCCAGCAGCGAATACGGCAGCTCCTACAATGAGCAGTTCTTC; cdr3_aa: CASSEYGSSYNEQFF
v_call: TRBV9; clone_size: many; j_call: TRBJ2-1; d_call: TRBD2; cdr3_nt: TGTGCCAGCAGCGTAGGGCTAGCGGGATCCAATGAGCAGTTCTTC; cdr3_aa: CASSVGLAGSNEQFF
v_call: TRBV9; clone_size: many; j_call: TRBJ2-1; d_call: .; cdr3_nt: TGTGCCAGCAGCCCCAGTCGGGACTACAATGAGCAGTTCTTC; cdr3_aa: CASSPSRDYNEQFF
v_call: TRBV9; clone_size: .; j_call: TRBJ2-5; d_call: TRBD2; cdr3_nt: TGTGCCAGCAGCGTAGGGACTAGCGATCAAGAGACCCAGTACTTC; cdr3_aa: CASSVGTSDQETQYF
v_call: TRBV9; clone_size: many; j_call: TRBJ2-1; d_call: TRBD2; cdr3_nt: TGTGCCAGCAGCACGAATCCCGGGACTAGCAGCAATGAGCAGTTCTTC; cdr3_aa: CASSTNPGTSSNEQFF
v_call: TRBV9; clone_size: medium-sized; j_call: TRBJ2-2; d_call: TRBD2; cdr3_nt: TGTGCCAGCAGCCCCCATGGGGACTATACCGGGGAGCTGTTTTTT; cdr3_aa: CASSPHGDYTGELFF
v_call: TRBV9; clone_size: many; j_call: TRBJ2-4; d_call: TRBD1; cdr3_nt: TGTGCCAGCAGCGGGGGGACAGGGGTAGCCAAAAACATTCAGTACTTC; cdr3_aa: CASSGGTGVAKNIQYF
v_call: TRBV9; clone_size: many; j_call: TRBJ2-2; d_call: TRBD2; cdr3_nt: TGTGCCAGCAGCCCATCCAGACTAGCGGGAGGCCTCTCCGGGGAGCTGTTTTTT; cdr3_aa: CASSPSRLAGGLSGELFF
v_call: TRBV9; clone_size: many; j_call: TRBJ2-4; d_call: TRBD2; cdr3_nt: TGTGCCAGCAGCGAGGCCCCGGGACTAGCGGGGGTAGCCAAAAACATTCAGTACTTC; cdr3_aa: CASSEAPGLAGVAKNIQYF
v_call: TRBV9; clone_size: many; j_call: TRBJ1-5; d_call: .; cdr3_nt: TGTGCCAGCGGTACTAGCAATCAGCCCCAGCATTTT; cdr3_aa: CASGTSNQPQHF
v_call: TRBV9; clone_size: many; j_call: TRBJ2-3; d_call: .; cdr3_nt: TGTGCCAGCAGCCTTCCGCCTGCCCTGACACCCTCCCCTAGCACAGATACGCAGTATTTT; cdr3_aa: CASSLPPALTPSPSTDTQYF
v_call: TRBV9; clone_size: many; j_call: TRBJ2-3; d_call: .; cdr3_nt: TGTGCCAGCAGCGTTGGGGAGACTAGCACAGATACGCAGTATTTT; cdr3_aa: CASSVGETSTDTQYF
v_call: TRBV9; clone_size: many; j_call: TRBJ2-1; d_call: TRBD2; cdr3_nt: TGTGCCAGCAGCGTCGGGACTAGCGGGAGGGATGAGCAGTTCTTC; cdr3_aa: CASSVGTSGRDEQFF
v_call: TRBV9; clone_size: medium-sized; j_call: TRBJ1-1; d_call: TRBD1; cdr3_nt: TGTGCCAGCAGCGTAGCCAGGGGGACTGAAGCTTTCTTT; cdr3_aa: CASSVARGTEAFF
v_call: TRBV9; clone_size: many; j_call: TRBJ2-1; d_call: .; cdr3_nt: TGTGCCAGCAGCGGCTACGGGACTTACCCCTCCTACAATGAGCAGTTCTTC; cdr3_aa: CASSGYGTYPSYNEQFF
v_call: TRBV9; clone_size: large; j_call: TRBJ2-6; d_call: .; cdr3_nt: TGTGCCAGCAGCCCGCCGTATGGGGCCAACGTCCTGACTTTC; cdr3_aa: CASSPPYGANVLTF
v_call: TRBV9; clone_size: many; j_call: TRBJ2-7; d_call: TRBD1; cdr3_nt: TGTGCCAGCAGCCCGACAGGGAGCTCCTACGAGCAGTACTTC; cdr3_aa: CASSPTGSSYEQYF
v_call: TRBV9; clone_size: many; j_call: TRBJ1-5; d_call: .; cdr3_nt: TGTGCCAGCAGCCCAGGCGGGTTAATGAGCAATCAGCCCCAGCATTTT; cdr3_aa: CASSPGGLMSNQPQHF
v_call: TRBV9; clone_size: many; j_call: TRBJ2-3; d_call: TRBD2; cdr3_nt: TGTGCCAGCAGCGACACGACTAGCGGGAGCGCAGATACGCAGTATTTT; cdr3_aa: CASSDTTSGSADTQYF
v_call: TRBV9; clone_size: many; j_call: TRBJ2-1; d_call: TRBD2; cdr3_nt: TGTGCCAGCAGCCCCAGCGGGAGGGCCGGAGATGAGCAGTTCTTC; cdr3_aa: CASSPSGRAGDEQFF
v_call: TRBV9; clone_size: many; j_call: TRBJ2-2; d_call: TRBD1; cdr3_nt: TGTGCCAGCAGCAAAAGGACAGGGCCCACCGGGGAGCTGTTTTTT; cdr3_aa: CASSKRTGPTGELFF
v_call: TRBV9; clone_size: many; j_call: TRBJ1-6; d_call: .; cdr3_nt: TGTGCCAGCAGCGGGGATCCAGAGGGTGGTTCACCCCTCCACTTT; cdr3_aa: CASSGDPEGGSPLHF
v_call: TRBV9; clone_size: many; j_call: TRBJ2-1; d_call: .; cdr3_nt: TGTGCCAGCAGCGTAGCTCGCCAGGGGTTCTACAATGAGCAGTTCTTC; cdr3_aa: CASSVARQGFYNEQFF
v_call: TRBV9; clone_size: many; j_call: TRBJ2-1; d_call: TRBD2; cdr3_nt: TGTGCCAGCAGCACAACGGGACTAGCGGGAGTCGGGGAGCAGTTCTTC; cdr3_aa: CASSTTGLAGVGEQFF
v_call: TRBV9; clone_size: medium-sized; j_call: TRBJ1-6; d_call: TRBD1; cdr3_nt: TGTGCCAGCAGCGACCTGGGACAGCACTATAATTCACCCCTCCACTTT; cdr3_aa: CASSDLGQHYNSPLHF
v_call: TRBV9; clone_size: many; j_call: TRBJ2-1; d_call: TRBD2; cdr3_nt: TGTGCCAGCAGCGTAGCTTCGGTCGGCGGGAGTCTCAATGAGCAGTTCTTC; cdr3_aa: CASSVASVGGSLNEQFF
v_call: TRBV9; clone_size: many; j_call: TRBJ2-7; d_call: .; cdr3_nt: TGTGCCAGCAGCAGAACGACAGGTGGTAAAGGAGAGCAGTACTTC; cdr3_aa: CASSRTTGGKGEQYF